This TCR beta chain was profiled in a study of shared clonotypes between healthy human individuals. Only CD45RO-negative cells positively selected for CCR7 counted as naive CD8 cells, so terminally differentiated effector memory CD45RA+ cells were excluded. Study results and limitations: In a handful of donors, about 5% of naive CD4 clonotypes appeared in common. The study found lower generation probabilities in non-shared clonotypes than in those shared by all four donors.

Looked up from germline, CDR1 is SGHVS and CDR2 is FNYEAQ. V was clipped by 1 base and J by 6 bases; unmatched bases: 10. The CDR3 sequence is 17 residues long. Across several immunoSEQ plates, the genomic DNA of each subset was split evenly. Sorted-subset replicate PCRs used about 180 ng DNA, approximately 33,000 T cell genomes. Profiling relied on immunoSEQ multiplex PCR, and the TCRdb table lists in-frame clones only, not all of them. The sample holds about 2.1 million clones, 90% to 95% seen once. Turning to this clone: Its matching antigen is unknown.

This sequence originates from a man younger than 35 in good health. Some clones in this sample may be carry-over from other donors' samples. The sequencing input was naive CD8+ T cells from PBMCs. The rearrangement joins TRBV7-6 to TRBJ2-4; 9 bases fit TRBD1. The CDR3 reads CASSLGPGQGGGNIQYF. The CDR3 nucleotides are TGTGCCAGCAGCTTAGGCCCGGGACAGGGCGGCGGAAACATTCAGTACTTC.